This TCR beta chain was recovered during a study of T cells in Graves' hyperthyroidism and ophthalmopathy. Study-level points and caveats: Ophthalmopathy was separated from stable hyperthyroidism by a 13 V-J model.

TCR beta CDR3 sequences were amplified from RNA transcripts. A first-round RT-PCR of the TCR CDR3 used the HTBI primer set. MiXCR, run by TCRdb on the multiplex PCR reads, gives a single entry per CDR3 protein. The sample comprises 600,000 to 800,000 distinct CDR3 sequences, 35% of which are singletons, and around a third rests with the top ten. Graves' hyperthyroidism was deemed stable given no ophthalmopathy progression within 18 months. Uncontrolled infections, other autoimmune diseases, pregnancy or lactation led to exclusion of patients. Orbital computed tomography, thyroid ultrasound, serum thyroxine and TRAb, and clinical symptoms together informed the diagnoses. The CDR3 covers 17 residues. Germline CDR1 reads MNHEY; CDR2 reads SMNVEV (reference sequence). Trimming shortened V by 6 bases and J by 1 base, and 21 bases separated the two germline ends. In regard to this clonotype: Its matching antigen is unknown.

The origin of this receptor is a woman aged 40 to 50 with Graves' hyperthyroidism. Material: blood. V is TRBV27 and J is TRBJ1-2; D unclear. The CDR3 is CASSEVSVRSYNYGYTF. The CDR3 DNA is TGTGCCAGCAGCGAGGTGTCGGTTCGGAGCTATAACTATGGCTACACCTTC.